Below, one TCR beta chain is given with its context. Deletions cut 3 bases from V and 3 bases from J, with 12 bases between. Germline values: CDR1 PRHDT, CDR2 FYEKMQ (reference sequence). The CDR3 covers 15 residues. Described time point: peripheral blood 6 weeks after treatment start. TCRdb's table, derived via immunoSEQ multiplex PCR, lists solely in-frame clones and lacks some. This table has 53,000 or so clones, 70% to 90% appearing once. The source of the sample is a study of PD-L1 blockade in urothelial cancer. In the study overall: Treatment start was followed by blood analysis at 3 weeks (second dose) and again at 6 weeks.

The chain carries TRBV13 and TRBJ1-3, with D possibly being TRBD1 (5 bases). Material: PBMCs, obtained around atezolizumab (anti-PD-L1) treatment. The receptor comes from a man between 60 and 70 years old with urothelial cancer. The CDR3, as DNA: TGTGCCAGCAGCTTTAGGGGATCTGGTGGAAACACCATATATTTT. The encoded protein is CASSFRGSGGNTIYF. Together with reference TRBV13 and TRBJ1-3, the CDR3 gives the full variable domain: AAGVIQSPRHLIKEKRETATLKCYPIPRHDTVYWYQQGPGQDPQFLISFYEKMQSDKGSIPDRFSAQQFSDYHSELNMSSLELGDSALYFCASSFRGSGGNTIYFGEGSWLTVV.